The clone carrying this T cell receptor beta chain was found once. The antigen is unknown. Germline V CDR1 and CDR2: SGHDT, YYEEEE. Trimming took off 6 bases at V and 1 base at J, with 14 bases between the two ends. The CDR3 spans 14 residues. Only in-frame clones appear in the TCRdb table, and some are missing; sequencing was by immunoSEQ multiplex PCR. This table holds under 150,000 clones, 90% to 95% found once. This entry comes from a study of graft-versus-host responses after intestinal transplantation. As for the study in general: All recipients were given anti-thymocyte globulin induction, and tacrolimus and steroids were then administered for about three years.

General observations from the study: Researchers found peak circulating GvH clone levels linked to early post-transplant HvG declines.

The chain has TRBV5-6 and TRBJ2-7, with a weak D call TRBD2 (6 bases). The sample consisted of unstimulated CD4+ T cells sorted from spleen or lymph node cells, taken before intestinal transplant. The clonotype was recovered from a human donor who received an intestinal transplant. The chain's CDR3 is CASTLRGGSYEQYF. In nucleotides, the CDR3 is TGTGCCAGCACCTTACGGGGAGGTTCCTACGAGCAGTACTTC. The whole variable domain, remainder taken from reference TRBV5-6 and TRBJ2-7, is DAGVTQSPTHLIKTRGQQVTLRCSPKSGHDTVSWYQQALGQGPQFIFQYYEEEERQRGNFPDRFSGHQFPNYSSELNVNALLLGDSALYLCASTLRGGSYEQYFGPGTRLTVT.